These 7 T cell receptor beta chains share one sample of origin, sequenced in a study of T cells in Graves' hyperthyroidism and ophthalmopathy. The source material, RNA transcripts, was used to amplify TCR beta CDR3 regions. HTBI primers were employed in a first-round RT-PCR of the TCR CDR3. TCRdb redid the calling of the multiplex PCR reads with MiXCR, one entry per CDR3 protein. The sample includes approximately 700,000 distinct CDR3 sequences, roughly 45% of them seen just once. Sequencing was carried out using peripheral blood or thyroid tissue (not recorded which). The receptor source for this set is an adult man with Graves' disease, either hyperthyroidism or ophthalmopathy (not recorded which).

This clonotype was seen at least ten times. The J gene is TRBJ1-1, the V gene TRBV7-9, with D perhaps matching TRBD1 (5 bases). Trimming left V 2 bases short and J 6 bases short, with 13 bases between. The CDR3 covers 14 residues. The germline CDR1 and CDR2 sequences are SEHNR and FQNEAQ (reference sequence). CDR3 residues: CASSLMLAGAEAFF. The CDR3 DNA reads TGTGCCAGCAGCTTAATGTTGGCGGGGGCTGAAGCTTTCTTT.

The chain combines TRBV29-1 with TRBJ1-6; TRBD1 matches 9 bases. Germline trimming cut 4 bases from V and 7 bases from J; bases unmatched to any gene: 5. The germline V gene encodes CDR1 SQVTM and CDR2 ANQGSEA. There are 14 residues in the CDR3. The CDR3 spells CSVAGGQGNSPLHF. In nucleotides, the CDR3 is TGCAGCGTTGCAGGGGGACAGGGAAATTCACCCCTCCACTTT.

Ten or more counts support this clonotype. The rearrangement links TRBV19 to TRBJ1-5; TRBD1 aligns across 8 bases. The CDR3 contains 15 residues. Germline loops: CDR1 LNHDA, CDR2 SQIVND (reference sequence). Germline trimming cut 4 bases from V and 5 bases from J; bases unmatched to any gene: 7. CDR3 protein: CASSRSGQADQPQHF. CDR3 in DNA: TGTGCCAGTAGTAGGTCGGGACAGGCTGATCAGCCCCAGCATTTT.

This clonotype was seen only a few times. The gene calls are TRBV9 and TRBJ1-1; 7 bases fit TRBD1. V lost 0 bases and J lost 8; bases outside the gene matches: 4. Germline CDR1 SGDLS, CDR2 YYNGEE. The CDR3 consists of 13 residues. The CDR3 bases are TGTGCCAGCAGCGTAGGACCGGGACAGGAAGCTTTCTTT. It codes for CASSVGPGQEAFF.

J is TRBJ2-5 and V is TRBV7-9; D is uncertain. This CDR3 spans 10 amino acids. Germline V gives CDR1 SEHNR, CDR2 FQNEAQ (reference sequence). V was pared by 5 bases and J by 13 bases, with 11 bases between. DNA of the CDR3: TGTGCCAGCAGCACGGGTCTACCGTACTTC. It codes for CASSTGLPYF.

The table lists this clonotype with a few counts. The J gene is TRBJ1-5, the V gene TRBV30; 9 nucleotides match TRBD1. Per the germline V gene, CDR1 is GTSNPN and CDR2 is SVGIG (reference sequence). V lost 5 bases and J lost 6; bases outside the gene matches: 8. CDR3 length: 14 residues. The CDR3 nucleotides are TGTGCCTGGGCCGGGACAGGGACGAGTCAGCCCCAGCATTTT. This sequence encodes CAWAGTGTSQPQHF. Combining the CDR3 with reference TRBV30 and TRBJ1-5 gives the whole variable domain SQTIHQWPATLVQPVGSPLSLECTVEGTSNPNLYWYRQAAGRGLQLLFYSVGIGQISSEVPQNLSASRPQDRQFILSSKKLLLSDSGFYLCAWAGTGTSQPQHFGDGTRLSIL.

This chain links TRBV29-1 with TRBJ2-7; 8 positions agree with TRBD1. The V segment lost 8 bases and the J segment 8 bases; nucleotides outside the gene matches: 5. Germline V lookup: CDR1 SQVTM, CDR2 ANQGSEA. This CDR3 contains 10 residues. CDR3: CSSTGDQQYF. In DNA form, the CDR3 reads TGCAGCTCGACAGGGGACCAGCAGTACTTC.